A selection of T cell receptor beta chains follows, all from one sample in a study of T cell responses to AZD1222 COVID-19 vaccine. Clones were read by immunoSEQ multiplex PCR, and TCRdb kept only the in-frame ones, dropping some. This table has 79,000 or so clones, approximately 89% appearing once. The material sequenced was peripheral blood, taken 28 days after the second AZD1222 dose. Every receptor here comes from an adult who received the AZD1222 COVID-19 vaccine. CDR3s include the opening cysteine and the closing phenylalanine or tryptophan. The D gene is left open where the match is weak. Clone size, where shown, is once, few, many, or a class for clones that have expanded.

V gene,J gene,clone size,D gene,CDR3 DNA,CDR3 protein
TRBV7-2,TRBJ1-5,NA,NA,TGTGCCAGCAGCTTAAGCTCAGGAAGCAATCAGCCCCAGCATTTT,CASSLSSGSNQPQHF
TRBV24-1,TRBJ1-3,NA,TRBD1,TGTGCCACCAGTGCCGGGACAGGGGAAAACACCATATATTTT,CATSAGTGENTIYF
TRBV9,TRBJ2-3,once,NA,TGTGCCAGCAGTGGGACCGGTCTTCGAAGCACAGATACGCAGTATTTT,CASSGTGLRSTDTQYF
TRBV6-5,TRBJ2-3,NA,NA,TGTGCCAGCAGACGCTGGACAAGGGGCACAGATACGCAGTATTTT,CASRRWTRGTDTQYF
TRBV4-1,TRBJ1-5,NA,TRBD1,TGCGCCAGCAGCCGACTGACAGGGGGTTATCAGCCCCAGCATTTT,CASSRLTGGYQPQHF
TRBV6-5,TRBJ2-1,NA,TRBD2,TGTGCCAGCAGCCGACTAGCGGGGGGAAGGGATGAGCAGTTCTTC,CASSRLAGGRDEQFF
TRBV7-2,TRBJ2-7,NA,NA,TGTGCCAGCAGCTGGGCTGGGACAAGTTCCTACGAGCAGTACTTC,CASSWAGTSSYEQYF
TRBV6-5,TRBJ2-7,NA,TRBD1,TGTGCCAGCAGTTACGGACAGGGGAACGAGCAGTACTTC,CASSYGQGNEQYF
TRBV4-1,TRBJ1-6,NA,TRBD1,TGCGCCAGCAGCCAAGGACAGGGCCAAAATTCACCCCTCCACTTT,CASSQGQGQNSPLHF
TRBV7-7,TRBJ2-5,NA,TRBD2,TGTGCTAGCAGCTTAGTAGCGGGGGGGCCCGAGACCCAGTACTTC,CASSLVAGGPETQYF
TRBV12-5,TRBJ1-1,NA,TRBD1,TGTGCTAGTGGTTGGGACAGGGGAGTTGAAGCTTTCTTT,CASGWDRGVEAFF
TRBV7-2,TRBJ2-2,NA,NA,TGTGCCAGCAGCTTAGTGACAGCAGCCGGGGAGCTGTTTTTT,CASSLVTAAGELFF
TRBV7-3,TRBJ2-2,NA,TRBD2,TGTGCCAGCAGCTCTCCGGGACTAGCGGGGGCGCGGGGCGGGGAGCTGTTTTTT,CASSSPGLAGARGGELFF
TRBV5-8,TRBJ2-1,NA,TRBD1,TGTGCCAGCAGCCCACACAGGGGGAGCTCCTACAATGAGCAGTTCTTC,CASSPHRGSSYNEQFF
TRBV2,TRBJ2-5,NA,TRBD2,TGTGCCAGCAGTGAAGCACTGAGCGGGGGGGTAGAGACCCAGTACTTC,CASSEALSGGVETQYF
TRBV4-3,TRBJ1-4,NA,NA,TGCGCCAGCAGCCAAGGTCCCGACAGGTTGGATAATGAAAAACTGTTTTTT,CASSQGPDRLDNEKLFF
TRBV5-4,TRBJ1-2,NA,TRBD1,TGTGCCAGCAGCTCACAGGGGGCTAACTATGGCTACACCTTC,CASSSQGANYGYTF
TRBV5-5,TRBJ2-6,NA,NA,TGTGCCAGCAGCCCGGACTCCTCTGGGGCCAACGTCCTGACTTTC,CASSPDSSGANVLTF
TRBV7-3,TRBJ2-3,NA,NA,TGTGCCAGCAATCACGGGGAGGCAGATACGCAGTATTTT,CASNHGEADTQYF
TRBV20-1,TRBJ2-3,NA,NA,TGCAGTGCTAGTCCCACCACCACAGATACGCAGTATTTT,CSASPTTTDTQYF
TRBV7-9,TRBJ1-5,NA,NA,TGTGCCAGCAGCTTAGAAGGAGGGCGTGGAAATCAGCCCCAGCATTTT,CASSLEGGRGNQPQHF
TRBV27,TRBJ2-5,NA,NA,TGTGCCAGCAGTAGAGGGTCGGGGGAGACCCAGTACTTC,CASSRGSGETQYF
TRBV28,TRBJ2-2,NA,NA,TGTGCCAGCAGTTTCTTCACCGGGGAGCTGTTTTTT,CASSFFTGELFF
TRBV30,TRBJ1-2,NA,TRBD1,TGTGCCTGGACTAGGACAGGGAGTAACTATGGCTACACCTTC,CAWTRTGSNYGYTF
TRBV9,TRBJ2-1,NA,NA,TGTGCCAGCAGCGTAGGCCAGCTCTACAATGAGCAGTTCTTC,CASSVGQLYNEQFF
TRBV20-1,TRBJ2-1,NA,NA,TGCAGTGCTAGTTTGGTTGCAGGGTTCAATGAGCAGTTCTTC,CSASLVAGFNEQFF
TRBV28,TRBJ1-5,NA,TRBD1,TGTGCCAGCAGTTTATTAGGACAGGGGGCTGTGGGCAATCAGCCCCAGCATTTT,CASSLLGQGAVGNQPQHF
TRBV7-8,TRBJ1-1,NA,NA,TGTGCCAGCAGAGAAGTGGGGGGATATACGAACACTGAAGCTTTCTTT,CASREVGGYTNTEAFF
TRBV3-1/TRBV3-2,TRBJ2-7,few,TRBD2,TGTGCCAGCAGCCCTGCGGCTAGCGGTTCCTACGAGCAGTACTTC,CASSPAASGSYEQYF
TRBV19,TRBJ2-3,NA,NA,TGTGCCAGTAGTAAAATCACAGATACGCAGTATTTT,CASSKITDTQYF
TRBV7-3,TRBJ2-7,NA,TRBD2,TGTGCCAGCAGCTTAGCGGGGGGTTTCTCCTACGAGCAGTACTTC,CASSLAGGFSYEQYF
TRBV19,TRBJ2-7,NA,NA,TGTGCCAGTAGTATAGGGGGATTATCGGGCGAGCAGTACTTC,CASSIGGLSGEQYF
TRBV6-5,TRBJ2-5,NA,NA,TGTGCCAGCTCTAATGGAGAGACCCAGTACTTC,CASSNGETQYF
TRBV29-1,TRBJ1-1,NA,NA,TGCACCGGTGGACCAGGGACCATGAACACTGAAGCTTTCTTT,CTGGPGTMNTEAFF
TRBV4-1,TRBJ2-1,once,TRBD2,TGCGCCAGCAGCCAAGGCCCTATGGCGGGGGGGTCTATTGAGCAGTTCTTC,CASSQGPMAGGSIEQFF
TRBV7-9,TRBJ2-2,NA,NA,TGTGCCAGCAGCTTAGCGGCAGAATACACCGGGGAGCTGTTTTTT,CASSLAAEYTGELFF
TRBV7-9,TRBJ1-5,NA,NA,TGTGCCAGCAGCCTGGGATATAGCAATCAGCCCCAGCATTTT,CASSLGYSNQPQHF
TRBV2,TRBJ1-4,NA,NA,TGTGCCAGCAGTAAACTGGCAGGGTTAGGGGCAACTAATGAAAAACTGTTTTTT,CASSKLAGLGATNEKLFF
TRBV30,TRBJ1-5,NA,NA,TGTGCCTGGAGAGGAAACAAGGATCAGCCCCAGCATTTT,CAWRGNKDQPQHF
TRBV7-9,TRBJ2-5,NA,TRBD1,TGTGCCAGCAGCGTGACCGGGACAGGGGGCTACAATTGGGAGACCCAGTACTTC,CASSVTGTGGYNWETQYF
TRBV7-6,TRBJ1-3,once,TRBD1,TGTGCCAGCAGCTGGACAGGGAGTGGAAACACCATATATTTT,CASSWTGSGNTIYF
TRBV7-2,TRBJ2-3,medium-sized,NA,TGTGCCAGCAGCTCGGACCTGCCAGATACGCAGTATTTT,CASSSDLPDTQYF
TRBV18,TRBJ2-7,NA,NA,TGTGCCAGCTCACCGGTAGGGAATCCGGGAAACGAGCAGTACTTC,CASSPVGNPGNEQYF
TRBV6-5,TRBJ1-2,NA,NA,TGTGCCAGCAGTTACTCGGGCTCGATGGGCTACACCTTC,CASSYSGSMGYTF
TRBV4-1,TRBJ2-1,NA,NA,TGCGCCAGCAGCCCTACCTTGGACAGCTACAATGAGCAGTTCTTC,CASSPTLDSYNEQFF
TRBV10-3,TRBJ2-3,NA,NA,TGTGCCATCAGTGGGATAGGACAGAGTACGCAGTATTTT,CAISGIGQSTQYF
TRBV4-1,TRBJ1-2,NA,NA,TGCGCCAGCAGCCAAGCTCCTCCAGGTGGGGCGCCGGGCTACACCTTC,CASSQAPPGGAPGYTF
TRBV6-5,TRBJ2-5,NA,NA,TGTGCCAGCAGCCTCAGGGGGGGGACCCAGTACTTC,CASSLRGGTQYF
TRBV11-2,TRBJ2-1,NA,NA,TGTGCCAGCAGGAGTACCTACAATGAGCAGTTCTTC,CASRSTYNEQFF
TRBV29-1,TRBJ2-1,once,NA,TGCAGCGTTGTTGGATCGGGTAGGGGATACAATGAGCAGTTCTTC,CSVVGSGRGYNEQFF
TRBV6-2/TRBV6-3,TRBJ1-5,NA,NA,TGTGCCAGCAGTTACCGGGGGGGATACCAGCCCCAGCATTTT,CASSYRGGYQPQHF
TRBV9,TRBJ1-1,NA,NA,TGTGCCAGCAGCGTAGGTGGGGGGGCGGCTTTCTTT,CASSVGGGAAFF
TRBV28,TRBJ1-2,NA,TRBD1,TGTGCCAGCAGTTACCTCCGGGACAGGGGGCGGGTTGGCTACACCTTC,CASSYLRDRGRVGYTF
TRBV27,TRBJ2-3,NA,NA,TGTGCCAGCAGTTCCGCAGCACCGGGATTCAGAGATACGCAGTATTTT,CASSSAAPGFRDTQYF